These 13 T cell receptor beta chains originate from one sample sequenced in a study of response to subunit inactivated influenza vaccine. TCRdb processed the RT-PCR reads anew with MiXCR; each CDR3 protein has one entry. This table has 550,000 to 650,000 distinct CDR3 sequences, about an eighth appearing once. Sequencing used PBMCs from blood, obtained on the day of vaccination. These receptors were taken from a man between 45 and 60 years old who received an inactivated influenza vaccine.

V gene TRBV27 combines with J gene TRBJ2-7; D is ambiguous. The CDR3 has 15 amino acids. Germline-derived CDR1 and CDR2 are MNHEY and SMNVEV (reference sequence). V dropped 0 bases and J dropped 3 bases, with 12 bases sitting between them. In DNA, the CDR3 is TGTGCCAGCAGTTTATCCCCAGAAGTACTCTACGAGCAGTACTTC. Protein sequence: CASSLSPEVLYEQYF.

This clonotype was detected only a few times. This chain connects TRBV28 to TRBJ2-7; D is uncertain. The CDR3 is 12 residues long. The V gene lost 6 bases and the J gene lost 6 bases, with 12 bases spanning the gap. Germline CDR1 is MDHEN and CDR2 is SYDVKM. The CDR3 here is CASRLPLGEQYF. DNA for the CDR3: TGTGCCAGCAGGTTGCCCCTCGGCGAGCAGTACTTC.

V and J are TRBV3-1 and TRBJ2-1, with D possibly called TRBD1 or TRBD2 (5 bases each). Per the germline V gene, CDR1 is LGHDT and CDR2 is YNNKEL (reference sequence). The V gene lost 1 base and the J gene lost 6 bases, with 10 bases spanning the gap. The length of the CDR3 is 14 residues. CDR3 protein: CASSQAGRGNEQFF. CDR3 bases: TGTGCCAGCAGCCAAGCGGGAAGGGGCAATGAGCAGTTCTTC.

This clonotype appeared a few times. V is TRBV27 and J is TRBJ2-1, with TRBD2 matching over 7 bases. There are 13 residues in the CDR3. CDR1 is MNHEY and CDR2 is SMNVEV in the germline V gene (reference sequence). V dropped 6 bases and J dropped 6; count of bases not matched to a gene: 5. CDR3 residues: CASRFPSGNEQFF. The CDR3 coding sequence is TGTGCCAGCAGGTTTCCTAGCGGCAATGAGCAGTTCTTC.

This clonotype was seen a few times. This chain links TRBV11-2 with TRBJ1-6; D may be TRBD1 (6 bases). The CDR3 spans 15 residues. The germline CDR1 and CDR2 sequences are SGHAT and FQNNGV. Deletions cut 1 base from V and 7 bases from J, with 11 bases between. The CDR3 sequence: CASSLVSGGNSPLHF. CDR3 nucleotides: TGTGCCAGCAGCTTAGTTTCGGGGGGCAATTCACCCCTCCACTTT.

This clonotype has a handful of counts. This chain uses TRBV6-1 with TRBJ1-2; D is undetermined. V was clipped by 1 base and J by 3 bases, with 9 bases between them. Germline CDR1 and CDR2: MNHNS and SASEGT. CDR3 length equals 14 residues. DNA for the CDR3: TGTGCCAGCAGTGAAGGAGGGTTGGACTATGGCTACACCTTC. As protein: CASSEGGLDYGYTF.

This clonotype showed up just a few times. CDR3 protein: CAILRDRTMNTEAFF. The CDR3 coding sequence is TGTGCCATTCTAAGGGACAGGACCATGAACACTGAAGCTTTCTTT. The rearrangement links TRBV10-3 to TRBJ1-1; 8 bases are a match to TRBD1. V dropped 9 bases and J dropped 0; count of bases not matched to a gene: 9. The germline V gene has CDR1 ENHRY and CDR2 SYGVKD. The CDR3 runs 15 residues.

This clonotype was observed a few times. V usage is TRBV14 and J usage is TRBJ1-2, with unresolved D. Germline loops: CDR1 SGHDN, CDR2 FVKESK. The CDR3 extends over 14 amino acids. V dropped 1 base and J dropped 4 bases, with 10 bases sitting between them. CDR3 amino acids: CASSQVASGYGYTF. CDR3 nucleotide sequence: TGTGCCAGCAGCCAAGTAGCGAGCGGCTATGGCTACACCTTC.

V gene TRBV19 combines with J gene TRBJ2-7, with a tentative D call TRBD2 (6 bases). The V end was cut by 0 bases, the J end by 0 bases, with 9 bases between. This CDR3 is 15 amino acids long. CDR1 and CDR2 from the germline V gene are LNHDA and SQIVND (reference sequence). CDR3 nucleotides: TGTGCCAGTAGTATAGATCTCGGGAGCTCCTACGAGCAGTACTTC. The encoded protein is CASSIDLGSSYEQYF.

This clonotype was counted between two and nine times. The gene calls are TRBV12-3 or TRBV12-4 and TRBJ2-5; the match to TRBD1 covers 10 bases. V lost 6 bases, J lost 4 bases, and 5 bases stayed unmatched. The CDR3 consists of 14 residues. The CDR3 DNA reads TGTGCCAGCAGCCCGGACAGGGGGGTAGAGACCCAGTACTTC. This encodes CASSPDRGVETQYF.

J is TRBJ2-7 and V is TRBV28; 7 bases are a match to TRBD2. Trimming at V came to 3 bases and at J to 4 bases, leaving 9 bases not matched to a gene. The germline CDR1 and CDR2 sequences are MDHEN and SYDVKM. The CDR3 covers 15 residues. CDR3 in amino acids: CASSFAGEVKYEQYF. The CDR3 DNA sequence: TGTGCCAGCAGTTTCGCGGGAGAGGTTAAGTACGAGCAGTACTTC. The complete variable domain, with remaining parts taken from reference TRBV28 and TRBJ2-7, reads DVKVTQSSRYLVKRTGEKVFLECVQDMDHENMFWYRQDPGLGLRLIYFSYDVKMKEKGDIPEGYSVSREKKERFSLILESASTNQTSMYLCASSFAGEVKYEQYFGPGTRLTVT.

This clonotype appeared a few times. The chain has TRBV20-1 and TRBJ2-1; D is undetermined. The CDR3 runs to 12 residues. The germline CDR1 and CDR2 sequences are DFQATT and SNEGSKA (reference sequence). Trimming took 3 bases from V and 8 from J, leaving 11 bases between them. CDR3 sequence reads: CSARYQYDEQFF. The CDR3 DNA is TGCAGTGCTAGGTACCAGTACGATGAGCAGTTCTTC.

This clonotype appeared a few times. The chain is built from TRBV28 and TRBJ2-7, with TRBD2 matching 8 bases. This CDR3 is built from 16 residues. The V gene's germline CDR1 is MDHEN and CDR2 SYDVKM. V shed 6 bases and J 3 bases; nucleotides not matched to a gene: 13. The CDR3 DNA sequence: TGTGCCAGCAGGCTGGGGTTAGCGGGGAAGATCTACGAGCAGTACTTC. It translates to CASRLGLAGKIYEQYF.